Here is one TCR beta chain with its context. The sample originates from a study of blood T cell repertoires in COVID-19. Clones were sequenced by immunoSEQ multiplex PCR, and TCRdb holds only the in-frame ones, with some missing. The data hold about 140,000 clones, with about four fifths observed a single time. Between the trimmed V and J ends, which lost 2 bases and 3 bases, there was a span of 8 bases. The CDR3 runs to 13 residues. Germline CDR1 ENHRY, CDR2 SYGVKD. This receptor was identified in a human donor in a cohort sampled during active COVID-19. The sample was peripheral blood. J is TRBJ2-7 and V is TRBV10-3; weak D call: TRBD1 (6 bases). The CDR3 is CAISEIQGYEQYF. In DNA, the CDR3 is TGTGCCATCAGTGAGATACAGGGCTACGAGCAGTACTTC.